This passage covers 20 T cell receptor beta chains from one sample sequenced in a study of T cell responses to AZD1222 COVID-19 vaccine. TCRdb's copy holds only in-frame clones and misses some; the assay was immunoSEQ multiplex PCR. The data hold roughly 110,000 clones, with more than 65% observed a single time. The source was peripheral blood, collected on day 0 of AZD1222 vaccination. These receptors all stem from an adult in good health.

This clone occurred a few times. The chain employs TRBV3-1 (or the pseudogene TRBV3-2) and TRBJ2-2; 10 bases match TRBD2. CDR3 length: 16 residues. From germline, CDR1 is LGHDT and CDR2 YNNKEL (reference sequence). With 6 bases clipped from V and 3 bases from J, the junction kept 7 bases outside the gene matches. CDR3 in DNA: TGTGCCAGCAGGATCACTAGCGGGGTTTACACCGGGGAGCTGTTTTTT. It encodes CASRITSGVYTGELFF.

The chain is built from TRBV6-5 and TRBJ2-3; D possibly corresponds to TRBD2 (6 bases). Looked up from germline, CDR1 is MNHEY and CDR2 is SVGAGI. V was clipped by 4 bases and J by 4 bases, with 9 bases between them. This CDR3 contains 13 residues. CDR3 loop: CASSFAGSDTQYF. For the CDR3, the DNA is TGTGCCAGCAGTTTTGCGGGGTCAGATACGCAGTATTTT.

The chain carries TRBV2 and TRBJ1-2; 9 nucleotides align to TRBD1. This CDR3 spans 13 amino acids. CDR1 is SNHLY and CDR2 is FYNNEI in the germline V gene. J lost 6 bases, V lost 4 bases, and 3 bases had no gene match. As DNA, the CDR3 is TGTGCCAGCAGTGGGACAGGGGAAAATGGCTACACCTTC. This translates into CASSGTGENGYTF.

This chain joins TRBV7-9 and TRBJ2-3; D is unresolved. CDR3 length equals 14 residues. Trimming left V 5 bases short and J 5 bases short, with 14 bases between. Per germline, CDR1 SEHNR and CDR2 FQNEAQ (reference sequence). CDR3 sequence: CASSPNPVIDTQYF. The CDR3 nucleotides are TGTGCCAGCAGCCCAAACCCCGTAATAGATACGCAGTATTTT. Drawing the rest from reference TRBV7-9 and TRBJ2-3, the complete variable domain is DTGVSQNPRHKITKRGQNVTFRCDPISEHNRLYWYRQTLGQGPEFLTYFQNEAQLEKSRLLSDRFSAERPKGSFSTLEIQRTEQGDSAMYLCASSPNPVIDTQYFGPGTRLTVL.

This clone was picked up one time. The chain uses TRBV19 and TRBJ2-5, with TRBD2 matching over 8 bases. This CDR3 is 15 amino acids long. Germline CDR1 and CDR2: LNHDA and SQIVND (reference sequence). Trimming took 9 bases from V and 2 from J; bases not matched to a gene: 11. The CDR3 DNA reads TGTGCCAGCGCCAGGTGGGGGACTAGTCAAGAGACCCAGTACTTC. Encoded protein: CASARWGTSQETQYF.

J is TRBJ2-5 and V is TRBV5-1; D possibly matches TRBD1 or TRBD2 (5 bases each). V was cut by 3 bases and J by 1 base, with 13 bases left in between. Germline-derived CDR1 and CDR2 are SGHRS and YFSETQ. The CDR3 contains 15 residues. CDR3 amino acids: CASSSTGTIQETQYF. The DNA of the CDR3 is TGCGCCAGCAGCTCAACCGGGACCATCCAAGAGACCCAGTACTTC.

The chain has TRBV12-3 or TRBV12-4 and TRBJ1-4, with a tentative D call TRBD1 (6 bases). V gave up 3 bases and J gave up 7 bases, with 9 bases separating them. The CDR3 spans 13 residues. The CDR3 sequence is CASSLGHGEKLFF. The CDR3 nucleotides read TGTGCCAGCAGTTTGGGACATGGTGAAAAACTGTTTTTT.

V gene TRBV28 combines with J gene TRBJ1-5, with a weak D call TRBD1 (6 bases). The CDR3 has 16 residues. V was trimmed by 6 bases and J by 1 base, leaving 16 bases between them. Germline V gene data show CDR1 as MDHEN and CDR2 as SYDVKM. The CDR3 DNA is TGTGCCAGCAGACGGGGGGGCCTGCTAAGCAATCAGCCCCAGCATTTT. The encoded protein is CASRRGGLLSNQPQHF.

This chain joins TRBV27 and TRBJ1-6; 7 bases are a match to TRBD1. This CDR3 has 16 amino acids. Trimming cost V 5 bases and J 4 bases; bases outside gene matches: 8. CDR1 and CDR2 (germline): MNHEY, SMNVEV (reference sequence). CDR3 amino acids: CASSPQRTGYNSPLHF. DNA for the CDR3: TGTGCCAGCAGTCCCCAACGGACAGGTTATAATTCACCCCTCCACTTT.

The J gene is TRBJ2-5, the V gene TRBV3-1 (or the pseudogene TRBV3-2), with D perhaps TRBD2 (6 bases). This CDR3 spans 13 amino acids. The V end was cut by 4 bases, the J end by 4 bases, with 10 bases between. CDR1 is LGHDT, CDR2 YNNKEL, per germline (reference sequence). The CDR3 is CASSPRGAETQYF. DNA for the CDR3: TGTGCCAGCAGCCCCCGCGGGGCAGAGACCCAGTACTTC.

The chain recombines TRBV5-8 with TRBJ1-6, with 7 positions matching TRBD1. Trimming cost V 0 bases and J 14 bases; bases outside gene matches: 5. The CDR3 is made up of 13 amino acids. Germline CDR1 is SGHTS and CDR2 is YDEGEE. The CDR3, as DNA: TGTGCCAGCAGCTTGGGACAGGGTGAAGCCCTCCACTTT. Amino acids: CASSLGQGEALHF.

In its sample, this clone was seen once. The V and J genes are TRBV19 and TRBJ1-2; D uncertain. Deletions cut 1 base from V and 0 bases from J, with 9 bases between. The CDR3 sequence is 15 residues long. The germline V gene has CDR1 LNHDA and CDR2 SQIVND (reference sequence). The CDR3 nucleotides read TGTGCCAGTAGTATAGTGGGCCGAGCTAACTATGGCTACACCTTC. Amino acid sequence: CASSIVGRANYGYTF.

This chain links TRBV10-3 with TRBJ2-3, with 10 bases aligning to TRBD2. V shed 7 bases, J shed 5 bases, and the junction held 9 bases outside the gene matches. The CDR3 is made up of 15 amino acids. Per germline, CDR1 ENHRY and CDR2 SYGVKD. CDR3 DNA: TGTGCCATCACGGGTAGCGGGGGGCCGGGAGATACGCAGTATTTT. Its translation is CAITGSGGPGDTQYF.

For the CDR3, the DNA is TGTGCCAGTAGTATTGGGGCTGCAACTAATGAAAAACTGTTTTTT. Translation: CASSIGAATNEKLFF. The chain joins TRBV19 to TRBJ1-4; D may be TRBD1 (5 bases). The CDR3 is 15 amino acids. Looked up from germline, CDR1 is LNHDA and CDR2 is SQIVND (reference sequence). V lost 3 bases and J 0 bases, leaving 8 bases between the germline ends.

The genes are TRBV7-2 and TRBJ1-2, with TRBD1 identical over 9 bases. CDR3 length: 15 residues. V gave up 5 bases and J gave up 1 base; unmatched junction bases: 5. CDR1 and CDR2 (germline): SGHTA, FQGNSA. This CDR3 is CASSPWTGDNYGYTF. CDR3 in DNA: TGTGCCAGCAGCCCTTGGACAGGGGATAACTATGGCTACACCTTC. Together with reference TRBV7-2 and TRBJ1-2, the CDR3 gives the full variable domain: GAGVSQSPSNKVTEKGKDVELRCDPISGHTALYWYRQSLGQGLEFLIYFQGNSAPDKSGLPSDRFSAERTGGSVSTLTIQRTQQEDSAVYLCASSPWTGDNYGYTFGSGTRLTVV.

The chain employs TRBV19 and TRBJ1-5; 7 positions agree with TRBD1. V shed 6 bases and J 3 bases; nucleotides not matched to a gene: 2. This CDR3 comprises 13 residues. Germline V CDR1 and CDR2: LNHDA, SQIVND (reference sequence). The CDR3 nucleotides read TGTGCCAGTAGCACAGGGGTCAATCAGCCCCAGCATTTT. Translating it yields CASSTGVNQPQHF.

This clone was counted only a few times. CDR3 loop: CASSSPGRGRLAFF. The CDR3 DNA is TGTGCCAGCAGTTCCCCCGGAAGGGGGCGTTTAGCTTTCTTT. The V gene is TRBV28, the J gene TRBJ1-1, with TRBD1 matching over 7 bases. The CDR3 contains 14 residues. Germline V gives CDR1 MDHEN, CDR2 SYDVKM. Trimming removed 4 bases from V and 10 bases from J; junction bases left unmatched: 12. The full variable domain, rest sourced from reference TRBV28 and TRBJ1-1, is DVKVTQSSRYLVKRTGEKVFLECVQDMDHENMFWYRQDPGLGLRLIYFSYDVKMKEKGDIPEGYSVSREKKERFSLILESASTNQTSMYLCASSSPGRGRLAFFGQGTRLTVV.

CDR3 sequence reads: CASSKRGYGYTF. The CDR3 region has the DNA TGTGCCAGCAGTAAAAGGGGCTATGGCTACACCTTC. The chain joins TRBV28 to TRBJ1-2, with D possibly TRBD1 on 5 matching bases. Trimming shortened V by 5 bases and J by 4 bases, and 8 bases separated the two germline ends. This CDR3 spans 12 amino acids. CDR1 is MDHEN, CDR2 SYDVKM, per germline.

This clone was counted only a few times. This chain links TRBV5-4 with TRBJ2-2, with 13 bases aligning to TRBD2. The CDR3 has 15 residues. Germline lookup yields CDR1 SGHNT and CDR2 YYREEE (reference sequence). The J segment lost 7 bases and the V segment lost 6 bases, leaving 6 bases of the junction unmatched. Here the CDR3 reads CASTGTSGKNGELFF. The DNA of the CDR3 is TGTGCCAGCACCGGGACTAGCGGGAAAAACGGGGAGCTGTTTTTT.

A few counts support this clone. This rearrangement joins TRBV15 to TRBJ2-7, with 7 bases lining up with TRBD1. The ends lost 4 bases at V and 2 bases at J; junction bases unmatched: 5. Per the germline V gene, CDR1 is LNHNV and CDR2 is YYDKDF (reference sequence). This CDR3 region has 14 residues. CDR3 in amino acids: CATSINRGTYEQYF. The DNA of the CDR3 is TGTGCCACCAGCATAAACAGGGGAACCTACGAGCAGTACTTC.